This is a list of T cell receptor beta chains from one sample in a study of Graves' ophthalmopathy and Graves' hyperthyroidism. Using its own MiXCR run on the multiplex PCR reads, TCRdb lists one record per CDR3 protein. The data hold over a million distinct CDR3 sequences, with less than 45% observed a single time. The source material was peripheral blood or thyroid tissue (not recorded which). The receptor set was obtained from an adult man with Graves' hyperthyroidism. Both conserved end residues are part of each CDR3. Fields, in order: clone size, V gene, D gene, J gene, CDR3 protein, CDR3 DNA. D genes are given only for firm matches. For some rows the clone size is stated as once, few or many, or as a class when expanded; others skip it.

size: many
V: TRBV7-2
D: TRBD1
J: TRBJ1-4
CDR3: CASSPRDRGHKGDEKLFF
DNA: TGTGCCAGCAGCCCTAGGGACAGGGGGCATAAGGGCGATGAAAAACTGTTTTTT

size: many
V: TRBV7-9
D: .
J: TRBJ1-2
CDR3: CASSLEGDRGYTF
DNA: TGTGCCAGCAGCTTAGAAGGGGATCGTGGCTACACCTTC

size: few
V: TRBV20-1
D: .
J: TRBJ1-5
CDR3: CSARASANQPQHF
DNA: TGCAGTGCTAGAGCCAGCGCCAATCAGCCCCAGCATTTT

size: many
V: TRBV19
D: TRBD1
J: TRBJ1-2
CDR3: CASSQQGARGYTF
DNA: TGTGCCAGTAGTCAACAGGGGGCGCGCGGCTACACCTTC

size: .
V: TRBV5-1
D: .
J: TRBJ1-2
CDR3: CASSILGSNCGYTF
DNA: TGCGCCAGCAGCATTTTGGGTTCTAACTGTGGCTACACCTTC

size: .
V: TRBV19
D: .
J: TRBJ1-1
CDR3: CASKSLGRINTEAFF
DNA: TGTGCCAGTAAATCGCTGGGACGGATAAACACTGAAGCTTTCTTT

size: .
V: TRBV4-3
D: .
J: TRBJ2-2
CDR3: CASSQIRGPGLGTGELFF
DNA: TGCGCCAGCAGCCAAATACGGGGCCCGGGGCTGGGCACCGGGGAGCTGTTTTTT

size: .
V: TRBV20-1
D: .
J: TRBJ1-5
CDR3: CSAGGLALPQHF
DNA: TGCAGTGCTGGAGGACTAGCGCTGCCCCAGCATTTT

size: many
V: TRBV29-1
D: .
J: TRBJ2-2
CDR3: CSVGGSAGELFF
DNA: TGCAGCGTAGGTGGGAGCGCCGGGGAGCTGTTTTTT

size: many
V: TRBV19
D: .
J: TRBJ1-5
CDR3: CASRKTQGGQPQHF
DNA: TGTGCCAGTAGAAAAACACAGGGAGGGCAGCCCCAGCATTTT

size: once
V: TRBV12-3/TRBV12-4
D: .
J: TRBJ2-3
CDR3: CASSLARVGADTQYF
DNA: TGTGCCAGCAGTTTAGCGCGGGTTGGGGCAGATACGCAGTATTTT

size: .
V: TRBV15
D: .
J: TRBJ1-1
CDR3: CATSLGQPNTEAFF
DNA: TGTGCCACCAGCCTTGGACAGCCTAACACTGAAGCTTTCTTT

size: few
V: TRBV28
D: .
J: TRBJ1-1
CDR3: CASRPYRDAEAFF
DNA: TGTGCCAGCAGGCCCTACAGGGATGCTGAAGCTTTCTTT

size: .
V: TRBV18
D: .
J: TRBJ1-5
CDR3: CASSPEFSGNQPQHF
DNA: TGTGCCAGCTCACCGGAGTTTAGCGGCAATCAGCCCCAGCATTTT

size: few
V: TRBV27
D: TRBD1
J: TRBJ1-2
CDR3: CASSFVTGYGYTF
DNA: TGTGCCAGCAGTTTCGTGACAGGGTATGGCTACACCTTC

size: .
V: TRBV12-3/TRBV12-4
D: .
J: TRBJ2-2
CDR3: CASSLAQSSEELFF
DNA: TGTGCCAGCAGTTTAGCACAGTCGTCGGAGGAGCTGTTTTTT

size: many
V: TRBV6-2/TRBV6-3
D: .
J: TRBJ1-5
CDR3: CASKKRAGQPQHF
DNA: TGTGCCAGCAAAAAACGTGCAGGTCAGCCCCAGCATTTT

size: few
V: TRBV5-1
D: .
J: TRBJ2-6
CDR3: CASSPTDSGANVLTF
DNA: TGCGCCAGCAGCCCGACAGACTCTGGGGCCAACGTCCTGACTTTC

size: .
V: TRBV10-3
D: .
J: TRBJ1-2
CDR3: CAIRPDSSLNYGYTF
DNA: TGTGCCATCAGGCCGGACAGCTCTCTTAACTATGGCTACACCTTC

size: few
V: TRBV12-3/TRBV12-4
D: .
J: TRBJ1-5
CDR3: CASVFGSLNSNQPQHF
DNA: TGTGCCAGCGTCTTTGGATCTTTGAATAGCAATCAGCCCCAGCATTTT

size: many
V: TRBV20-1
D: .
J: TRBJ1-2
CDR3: CSARSPGTYGYTF
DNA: TGCAGTGCTAGATCTCCGGGAACCTATGGCTACACCTTC

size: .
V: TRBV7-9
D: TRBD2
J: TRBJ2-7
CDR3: CASSFGPSGHYEQYF
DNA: TGTGCCAGCAGTTTTGGGCCTAGCGGACACTACGAGCAGTACTTC

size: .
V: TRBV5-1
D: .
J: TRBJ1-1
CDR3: CASSGRPQEKANTEAFF
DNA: TGCGCCAGCAGCGGACGCCCGCAAGAGAAGGCGAACACTGAAGCTTTCTTT

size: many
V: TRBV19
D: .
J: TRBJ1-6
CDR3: CASSISFRDGISPLHF
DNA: TGTGCCAGTAGTATCTCATTCCGGGACGGAATTTCACCCCTCCACTTT

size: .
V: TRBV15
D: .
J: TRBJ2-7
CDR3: CATSKIGRRDEQYF
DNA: TGTGCCACCAGCAAAATCGGGAGACGGGACGAGCAGTACTTC

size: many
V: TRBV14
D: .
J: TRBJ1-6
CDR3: CASSQDRDGSPLHF
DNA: TGTGCCAGCAGCCAAGACAGGGACGGGTCACCCCTCCACTTT

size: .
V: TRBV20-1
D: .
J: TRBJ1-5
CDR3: CSASEQFNQPQHF
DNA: TGCAGTGCTAGTGAACAGTTCAATCAGCCCCAGCATTTT

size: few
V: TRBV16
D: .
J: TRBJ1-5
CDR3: CASRGQVYQPQHF
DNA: TGTGCCAGCAGGGGGCAGGTGTATCAGCCCCAGCATTTT

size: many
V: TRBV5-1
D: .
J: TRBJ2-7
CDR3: CASSFTRDGSSYEQYF
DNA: TGCGCCAGCAGCTTCACCCGGGACGGAAGCTCCTACGAGCAGTACTTC

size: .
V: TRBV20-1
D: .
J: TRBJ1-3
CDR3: CSASAPTGSGNTIYF
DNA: TGCAGTGCTAGTGCACCAACAGGGTCTGGAAACACCATATATTTT

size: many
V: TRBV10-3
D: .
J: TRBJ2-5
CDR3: CAISVRPLQGPSRETQYF
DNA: TGTGCCATCAGTGTTCGGCCCCTGCAGGGACCTTCACGAGAGACCCAGTACTTC

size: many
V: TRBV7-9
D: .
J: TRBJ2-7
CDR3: CASSPREVSYEQYF
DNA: TGTGCCAGCAGTCCCAGGGAGGTCAGCTACGAGCAGTACTTC

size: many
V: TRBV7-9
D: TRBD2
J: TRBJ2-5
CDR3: CASSPSGSFWETQYF
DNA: TGTGCCAGCAGCCCTAGCGGGAGTTTTTGGGAGACCCAGTACTTC

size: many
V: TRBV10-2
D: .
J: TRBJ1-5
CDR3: CASSESSQPQHF
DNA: TGCGCCAGCAGTGAGTCGAGTCAGCCCCAGCATTTT

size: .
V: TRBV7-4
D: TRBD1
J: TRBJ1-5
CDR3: CASWTGVGISNQPQHF
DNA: TGTGCCAGTTGGACAGGGGTTGGAATAAGCAATCAGCCCCAGCATTTT

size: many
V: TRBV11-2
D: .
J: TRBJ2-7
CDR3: CASSLERVNEQYF
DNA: TGTGCCAGCAGCTTAGAGAGGGTTAACGAGCAGTACTTC